The T cell receptor (beta chain) under discussion was sequenced for a study of blood T cell repertoires in COVID-19. Across the study: Spain, Italy and the United States supplied samples that represented acute and convalescent COVID-19. Sources were T cells, B-cell-depleted T cells, or PBMCs; the material itself was cDNA or gDNA.

Per the germline V gene, CDR1 is LGHDT and CDR2 is YNNKEL (reference sequence). After removal of 2 bases from V and 1 base from J, the junction contained 4 bases not matched to a gene. CDR3 size: 17 residues. As handled by the study authors: From reference gene primer amplification, estimates of nucleated cell counts were derived. TCRdb's table, derived via immunoSEQ multiplex PCR, lists solely in-frame clones and lacks some. V and J calls and clone size are given by that table; D and trimming were obtained from the DNA. The data show some 160,000 clones, with 80% seen just once and about 5% held by the top ten. This clone was seen only a few times.

The origin of this receptor is a woman aged 45-59 years with acute or convalescent COVID-19. The sample comprised peripheral blood. The V and J genes are TRBV3-1 (or the pseudogene TRBV3-2) and TRBJ2-5; 13 bases are a match to TRBD2. This chain's CDR3 is CASSQTSGGVFQETQYF. In DNA, the CDR3 is TGTGCCAGCAGCCAAACTAGCGGGGGGGTCTTCCAAGAGACCCAGTACTTC.